The clone carrying this TCR beta chain was seen only a few times. The antigen is unknown. The Oncomine TCR Beta short-read assay sequenced DNA from cultured CD4+ T cells. DNA came from CD4+ T cells after culture. TCRdb re-analysed the PCR reads in MiXCR, keeping a single row per CDR3 protein. The data show over 20,000 distinct CDR3 sequences, over 35% seen once. These data originate in a study of vaccination and CD4 T cells after COVID-19. Study in general: Each person enrolled got two BNT162b2 or mRNA-1273 vaccine doses. The cells in question were stimulated using overlapping spike peptides derived from SARS-CoV-2, HCoV-NL63, HCoV-OC43 and HCoV-229E.

This sample's treatment: roughly ten-day PBMC culture with coronavirus spike peptide pools or control peptides (ViraFEST assay). The ViraFEST method relied on peptide pools to expand antigen-specific T cells, followed by TCR sequencing. This clonotype was sampled from a human donor who received a COVID-19 vaccine. Here the sequenced sample was CD4+ T cells from blood, cultured in vitro, taken before SARS-CoV-2 vaccination.

CDR3 region: CASSPELISETQYF. CDR3 DNA: TGTGCCAGCAGCCCAGAATTGATTTCGGAGACCCAGTACTTC. The rearrangement links TRBV7-2 to TRBJ2-5; D not certain. Per germline, CDR1 SGHTA and CDR2 FQGNSA. The CDR3 sequence is 14 residues long. Trimming took off 5 bases at V and 5 bases at J, with 15 bases between the two ends.